Sequencing of this T cell receptor (beta chain) was carried out in a study of human T cells and chemical hapten exposure. Time point indicated: pre-sensitization, week 0. Treatment denoted: therapeutic diphenylcyclopropenone sensitization with weekly scalp DPC. Study-level results: Each of the donors had alopecia, so their immune responses may not resemble those of healthy people.

Using its own MiXCR run on the RACE reads, TCRdb lists one record per CDR3 protein. The table shows under 300,000 distinct CDR3 sequences, with around 7% occurring only once. The CDR3 extends over 14 amino acids. V was pared by 2 bases and J by 2 bases, with 10 bases between. Germline V CDR1 and CDR2: MNHEY, SVGEGT. This clonotype has just a few counts. Antigen: not known. Source: whole blood, taken in connection with sensitization to the hapten diphenylcyclopropenone (DPC). This clonotype originated in a young man with alopecia areata. Some clones in this sample may be carry-over from other donors' samples. This chain links TRBV6-2 or TRBV6-3 with TRBJ2-7; D gene unclear. The chain's CDR3 is CASSYDSTTYEQYF. CDR3 DNA sequence: TGTGCCAGCAGTTACGACTCCACCACCTACGAGCAGTACTTC.